The rows below give T cell receptor beta chains drawn from one sample of a study of blood T cell repertoires in COVID-19. Some clones are missing from TCRdb's copy, which holds only in-frame ones; the method was immunoSEQ multiplex PCR. Seen here are some 150,000 clones, roughly 88% observed once, and the top ten hold around 1.3%. Material: PBMCs or T cells enriched from blood (not recorded which). These receptors came from a woman in her twenties or thirties with acute COVID-19. Both conserved end residues are part of each CDR3. D genes are given only for firm matches. Rows may omit the clone size; those that give it use once, few, many or a size class.

. | TRBJ2-3 | TRBV30 | . | CAWSLVSTDTQYF | TGTGCCTGGAGCCTAGTCAGCACAGATACGCAGTATTTT
TRBD2 | TRBJ2-7 | TRBV27 | . | CASSNLRTSGSYEQYF | TGTGCCAGCAGTAACCTTCGGACTAGCGGGAGCTACGAGCAGTACTTC
. | TRBJ2-7 | TRBV4-3 | . | CASSQDTGGVYEQYF | TGCGCCAGCAGCCAAGATACGGGTGGCGTCTACGAGCAGTACTTC
TRBD1 | TRBJ1-5 | TRBV19 | . | CASSIGTGSNQPQHF | TGTGCCAGTAGTATCGGGACAGGGAGTAATCAGCCCCAGCATTTT
. | TRBJ1-1 | TRBV19 | . | CASSISQGRGTEAFF | TGTGCCAGTAGTATTAGTCAGGGAAGAGGTACTGAAGCTTTCTTT
TRBD2 | TRBJ2-3 | TRBV5-1 | once | CASSLSSGNTDTQYF | TGCGCCAGCAGCTTATCTAGCGGAAACACAGATACGCAGTATTTT
TRBD1 | TRBJ2-7 | TRBV2 | . | CASSSGTASFF | TGTGCCAGCAGTTCCGGGACAGCCTCCTTCTTC
. | TRBJ1-6 | TRBV6-5 | . | CASRGGYNSPLHF | TGTGCCAGCAGGGGGGGGTATAATTCACCCCTCCACTTT
TRBD2 | TRBJ2-7 | TRBV7-8 | once | CASSSLAQYEQYF | TGTGCCAGCAGCTCACTAGCGCAGTACGAGCAGTACTTC
. | TRBJ1-5 | TRBV4-2 | . | CASSPLTGWPQHF | TGTGCCAGCAGCCCCCTTACCGGGTGGCCCCAGCATTTT
. | TRBJ1-1 | TRBV4-3 | . | CASSQTPGDTSNTEAFF | TGCGCCAGCAGCCAGACACCAGGGGACACATCGAACACTGAAGCTTTCTTT
. | TRBJ2-1 | TRBV28 | . | CASSRGRYQFF | TGTGCCAGCAGCCGGGGTCGTTATCAGTTCTTC
. | TRBJ2-1 | TRBV2 | . | CASSERAYNEQFF | TGTGCCAGCAGTGAACGGGCCTACAATGAGCAGTTCTTC
. | TRBJ2-7 | TRBV27 | . | CASSLSGDEQYF | TGTGCCAGCAGTTTATCAGGGGACGAGCAGTACTTC
. | TRBJ1-2 | TRBV28 | . | CASNIPGGHHGYTF | TGTGCCAGCAATATACCCGGGGGGCACCATGGCTACACCTTC
. | TRBJ2-6 | TRBV19 | . | CASSTGYSGANVLTF | TGTGCCAGTAGTACGGGGTATTCTGGGGCCAACGTCCTGACTTTC